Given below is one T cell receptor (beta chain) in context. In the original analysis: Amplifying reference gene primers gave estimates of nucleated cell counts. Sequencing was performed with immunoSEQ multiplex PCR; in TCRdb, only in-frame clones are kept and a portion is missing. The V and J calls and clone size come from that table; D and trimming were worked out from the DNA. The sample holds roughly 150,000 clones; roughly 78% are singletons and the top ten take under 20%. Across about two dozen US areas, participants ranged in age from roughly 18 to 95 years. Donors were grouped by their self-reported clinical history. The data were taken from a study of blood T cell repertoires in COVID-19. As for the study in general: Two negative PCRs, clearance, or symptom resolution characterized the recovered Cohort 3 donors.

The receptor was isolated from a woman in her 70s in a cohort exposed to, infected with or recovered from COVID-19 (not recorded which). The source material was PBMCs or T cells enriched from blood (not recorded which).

The CDR3 coding sequence is TGCGCCAGCAGCCACGTCGGACAGGGGGTAAACACCATATATTTT. As protein: CASSHVGQGVNTIYF. This chain joins TRBV4-1 and TRBJ1-3; the match to TRBD1 covers 10 bases. The CDR3 has 15 residues. The V gene's germline CDR1 is MGHRA and CDR2 YSYEKL. Trimming took 3 bases from V and 6 from J; bases not matched to a gene: 5.